The following is a TCR beta chain sequence with its context. The antigen it binds to is not known. Base qualities are not provided; no much larger clone lies one nucleotide away. The data stem from a study of blood T cell repertoires in COVID-19 (dated by TCRdb to the early 2020s). With regard to the full study: Collaborator samples came from the United States, Italy and Spain and covered acute and convalescent phases of COVID-19. The material from the prospective study consisted of cDNA or gDNA derived from T cells, B-cell-depleted T cells, or PBMCs. The dataset comprised deeply sampled blood TCRbeta repertoires from subjects exposed to, actively infected with, or recovered from COVID-19. A freely available public database, intended as a resource for researchers studying the immune response to SARS-CoV-2, is where the repertoires were released. The samples were drawn from the first 160 participants of the ongoing ImmuneRACE study and from 950 to 1,500 subjects provided by 6 global collaborators. A de-identified subject ID, COVID-19 status, age in years and sex were almost always included in the sample metadata. Where HLA class I and class II types were available, the types were taken from metadata supplied by the sample provider, not from assay-based typing. The study at large found these results: Clinical and demographic metadata were provided uncurated, with the amount varying by source and participant.

TCRbeta CDR3 regions were amplified from genomic DNA by means of the immunoSEQ Assay, a bias-controlled multiplex PCR. Turning to the authors' computational methods: Nucleated cell counts per sample were estimated from amplification of reference gene primers within the assay. Sequence reads were collapsed and filtered to measure the absolute abundance of every unique TCRbeta CDR3 rearrangement. For each sample, productive Simpson clonality was calculated as the square root of Simpson's diversity index over productive rearrangements. Entries here come from immuneACCESS through TCRdb and include only in-frame sequences with V and J called. Some clones fail to appear in such tables; in the studies checked, an unresolved V gene covers under half of the shortfall, and the cause of the remainder is unknown. D and trimming were read from the DNA, whereas the V and J calls and clone size are those reported in that table. Here the sample has 85,000 to 100,000 clones; 70% to 85% occur a single time. The ten largest clones take up around a sixth of the sample.

Whole blood was collected in K2EDTA tubes by collaborating institutions according to the institutions' own protocols. For TCRbeta analysis, collaborator samples were shipped as frozen whole blood, as isolated PBMCs, or as DNA extracted from either sample type. This receptor was identified in a woman aged 60-70 years with acute or convalescent COVID-19. The material sequenced was peripheral blood.

The CDR3 is CASSPARSTEAFF. The bases read TGTGCCAGCTCACCCGCTCGGAGTACTGAAGCTTTCTTT. The chain is encoded by TRBV18 joined to TRBJ1-1, with the D segment identity uncertain. The CDR3 sequence holds 13 residues, the cysteine and phenylalanine included. Just the 39-base CDR3 DNA is kept, in frame starting at base 1. Per the germline V gene, KGHSH is the CDR1 and LQKENI is the CDR2. V is cut by 3 bases and J by 5 bases, and the space between the germline ends is 10 bases.